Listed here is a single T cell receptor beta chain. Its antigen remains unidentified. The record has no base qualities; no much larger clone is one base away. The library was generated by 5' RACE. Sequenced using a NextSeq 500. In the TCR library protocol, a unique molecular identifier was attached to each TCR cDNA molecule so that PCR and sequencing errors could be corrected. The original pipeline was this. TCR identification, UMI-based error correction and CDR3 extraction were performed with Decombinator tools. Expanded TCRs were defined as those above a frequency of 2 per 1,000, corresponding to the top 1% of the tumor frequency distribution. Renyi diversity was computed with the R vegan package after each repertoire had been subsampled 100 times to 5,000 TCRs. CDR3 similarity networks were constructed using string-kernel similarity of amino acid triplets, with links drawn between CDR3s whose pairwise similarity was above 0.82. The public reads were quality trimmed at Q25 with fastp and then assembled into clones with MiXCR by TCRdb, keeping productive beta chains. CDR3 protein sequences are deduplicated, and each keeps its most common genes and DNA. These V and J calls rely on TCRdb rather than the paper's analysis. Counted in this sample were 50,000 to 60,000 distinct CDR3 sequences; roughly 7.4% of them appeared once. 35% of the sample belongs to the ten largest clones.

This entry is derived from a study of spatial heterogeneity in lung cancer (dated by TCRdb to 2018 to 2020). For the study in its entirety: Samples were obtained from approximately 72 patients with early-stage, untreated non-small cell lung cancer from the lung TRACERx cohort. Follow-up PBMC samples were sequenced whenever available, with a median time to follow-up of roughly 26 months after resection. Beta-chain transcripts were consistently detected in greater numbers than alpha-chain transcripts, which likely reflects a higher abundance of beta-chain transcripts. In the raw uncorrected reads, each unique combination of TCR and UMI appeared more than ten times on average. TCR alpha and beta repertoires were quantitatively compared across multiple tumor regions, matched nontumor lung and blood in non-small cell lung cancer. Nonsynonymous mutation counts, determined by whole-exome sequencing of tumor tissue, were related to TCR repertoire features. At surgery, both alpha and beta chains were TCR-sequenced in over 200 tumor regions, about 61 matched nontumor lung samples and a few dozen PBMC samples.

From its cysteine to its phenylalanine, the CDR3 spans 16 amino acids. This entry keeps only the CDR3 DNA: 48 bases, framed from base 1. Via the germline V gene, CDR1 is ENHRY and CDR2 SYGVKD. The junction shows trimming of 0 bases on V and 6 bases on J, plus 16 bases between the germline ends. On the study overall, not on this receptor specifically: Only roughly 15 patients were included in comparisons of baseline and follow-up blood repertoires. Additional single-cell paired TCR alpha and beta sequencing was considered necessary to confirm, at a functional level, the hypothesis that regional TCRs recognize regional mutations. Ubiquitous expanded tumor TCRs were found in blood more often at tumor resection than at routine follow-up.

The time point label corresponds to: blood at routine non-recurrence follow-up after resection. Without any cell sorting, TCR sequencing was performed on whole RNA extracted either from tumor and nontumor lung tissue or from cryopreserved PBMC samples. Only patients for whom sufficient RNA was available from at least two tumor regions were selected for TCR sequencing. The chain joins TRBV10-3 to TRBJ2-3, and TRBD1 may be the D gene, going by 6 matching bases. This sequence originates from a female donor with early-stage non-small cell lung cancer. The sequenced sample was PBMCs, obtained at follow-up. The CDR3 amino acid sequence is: CAISESGNGGPDTQYF. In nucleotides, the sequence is TGTGCCATCAGTGAGTCAGGTAATGGGGGCCCGGATACGCAGTATTTT.